This T cell receptor (beta chain) was sequenced for a study of blood T cell repertoires in COVID-19. Whole-study context: The study drew acute and convalescent COVID-19 samples from the United States, Italy and Spain.

Participants were placed into cohorts based on the clinical history they reported. Cohort 3 donors were reported recovered after two negative PCRs, clearance, or symptom resolution. As processed by the authors: Amplification of reference gene primers was used by the study to estimate nucleated cell counts. Generated by immunoSEQ multiplex PCR, the TCRdb table keeps only in-frame clones and is missing some. V, J and clone size derive from that table, while D and trimming were established from the DNA sequence. The sample shows some 200,000 clones, approximately 78% of them seen only once. The origin of this receptor is a man between 35 and 55 years old who had recovered from COVID-19. Source material: PBMCs or T cells enriched from blood (not recorded which).

The CDR3, as DNA: TGTGCCAGCAGCCCCCCGCAACAGGGGATTACTGAAGCTTTCTTT. This sequence encodes CASSPPQQGITEAFF. The rearrangement links TRBV11-2 to TRBJ1-1, with 7 bases fitting TRBD1. V was pared by 5 bases and J by 5 bases, with 11 bases of the junction left unmatched. The CDR3 covers 15 residues. CDR1 SGHAT and CDR2 FQNNGV come from the germline V gene.